Listed below are T cell receptor beta chains from one sample, sequenced in a study of tumor-infiltrating lymphocytes in primary liver carcinoma. Each CDR3 protein is one row after TCRdb ran MiXCR on the multiplex PCR reads. In the table there are 300,000 to 400,000 distinct CDR3 sequences, 65% of which are singletons. Sequencing was performed on peripheral blood. All receptors derive from a man aged 35 to 55 with primary liver carcinoma and hepatitis B virus infection. Each CDR3 is given without its conserved first and last residue. Fields, in order: V gene, CDR3 protein.

>TRBV11-3
ASSLGLGGNPL
>TRBV11-2
ARSSLHYEPY
>TRBV6-2/TRBV6-3
ASSFSKGSEQF
>TRBV11-2
ASSLEGTAVEQY
>TRBV11-2
TSSLVGRNEQF
>TRBV7-9
ASSPYSGIRTEAF
>TRBV12-3/TRBV12-4
ASSIQTDQFQF
>TRBV6-5
ASSPGVGYEQY
>TRBV28
ASSLPAGVFSEQF
>TRBV11-2
ASSSIWAITNNQQF
>TRBV5-4
ASSLPGTGTDTQY
>TRBV28
TSSFWGVEQY
>TRBV6-6
ASSSSGIGYNEQF
>TRBV11-2
ASSFWTRGDEQY
>TRBV10-3
AFRGRAGETQY
>TRBV7-8
ASSPLGTKNIQC
>TRBV5-5
ASSLDLGLGELF
>TRBV6-1
ASSGGVYEQY
>TRBV6-1
ASSDLTKF
>TRBV6-6
ASSYSAEWRYNEQF
>TRBV6-5
ASSYSGTGEDEQF
>TRBV29-1
SVEGTTGGEAF
>TRBV5-4
ASSLGGGSPYNEQF
>TRBV4-1
ASSLESGTGELF
>TRBV11-2
ASSPRQGSEQY
>TRBV11-2
ASSFWVSEDLY
>TRBV5-6
ASSLRLPPDTQY
>TRBV11-1
ASLDRGNPGELF
>TRBV11-2
ASSLLGSLGYEQY
>TRBV6-6
ASSYSGVNNEQF
>TRBV6-6
ASSRLAGDNEQF